This TCR beta chain was recovered during a study of blood T cell repertoires in COVID-19. Original methodology: Researchers report that nucleated cell counts were estimated from reference gene primer amplification. Assay: immunoSEQ multiplex PCR; the TCRdb copy retains only in-frame clones and omits some. V and J calls and clone size are those listed in that table; D and trimming were worked out from the DNA. In the table there are about 230,000 clones, roughly 88% of which are singletons. V lost 3 bases to trimming and J lost 9 bases; unmatched junction nucleotides: 7. The CDR3 is made up of 15 amino acids. The germline gives CDR1 SGHTA, CDR2 FQGNSA.

The sequence derives from a woman in her 40s who had recovered from COVID-19. Sequencing was performed on peripheral blood. The chain uses TRBV7-2 and TRBJ1-6; 8 positions agree with TRBD1. In DNA form, the CDR3 reads TGTGCCAGCAGCTTTCCTACAGGGGGTAGTTCACCCCTCCACTTT. It encodes CASSFPTGGSSPLHF.